This T cell receptor (beta chain) emerged from a study of human versus mouse CDR3 diversity and MHC coevolution. Turning to this clone: Compared with germline, one end of the junction differs, possibly owing to a read error.

Clones were sequenced by immunoSEQ multiplex PCR, and TCRdb holds only the in-frame ones, with some missing. Counted here are tens of thousands of clones, around 94% occurring once; the ten biggest clones make up approximately 19%. Germline V gene data show CDR1 as SGDLS and CDR2 as YYNGEE. This CDR3 contains 15 residues. This TCR derives from a person aged 55 to 75 in good health. The chain is built from TRBV9 and TRBJ2-7; the match to TRBD2 covers 14 bases. The material sequenced was naive CD4+ T cells from blood. The sample's subset: CD45RO-negative CD62L-positive naive CD4 T cells. The CDR3 DNA follows: TGTGCCAGCAGCACGGGACTAGCGGGAGTAAGCGAGCGGTACTTC. Protein sequence: CASSTGLAGVSERYF. The full variable domain, in which reference TRBV9 and TRBJ2-7 provide the parts outside the CDR3, is DSGVTQTPKHLITATGQRVTLRCSPRSGDLSVYWYQQSLDQGLQFLIQYYNGEERAKGNILERFSAQQFPDLHSELNLSSLELGDSALYFCASSTGLAGVSERYFGPGTRLTVT.